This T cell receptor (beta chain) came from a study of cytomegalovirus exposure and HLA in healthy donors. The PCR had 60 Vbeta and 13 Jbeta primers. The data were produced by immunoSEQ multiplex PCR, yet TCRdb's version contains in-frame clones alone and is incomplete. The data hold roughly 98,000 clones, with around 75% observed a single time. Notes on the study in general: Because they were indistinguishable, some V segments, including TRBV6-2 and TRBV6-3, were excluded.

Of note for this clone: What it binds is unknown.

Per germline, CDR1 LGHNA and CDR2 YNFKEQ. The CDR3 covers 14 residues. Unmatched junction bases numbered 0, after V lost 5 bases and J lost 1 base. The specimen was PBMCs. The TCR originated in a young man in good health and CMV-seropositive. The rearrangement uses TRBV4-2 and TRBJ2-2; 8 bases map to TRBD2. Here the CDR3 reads CASSAGGNTGELFF. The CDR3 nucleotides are TGTGCCAGCAGCGCGGGGGGGAACACCGGGGAGCTGTTTTTT.